This entry concerns a single T cell receptor (beta chain). Its antigen remains unidentified. The data belong to a study of Graves' ophthalmopathy and Graves' hyperthyroidism. Overall study findings and caveats: Most expanded thyroid clonotypes above 0.001 frequency also appeared in blood. Sensitivity reached roughly 88% and specificity 81.08% for a 13-signature model separating ophthalmopathy from stable hyperthyroidism.

Ineligible for inclusion were patients with other autoimmune diseases, uncontrolled infections, pregnancy or lactation. Transcripts of RNA were the source for amplifying TCR beta CDR3 regions. Investigators did first-round RT-PCR with HTBI primers, then second-round multiplex PCR. TCRdb analysed the multiplex PCR reads with MiXCR anew, one entry per CDR3 protein. This table has about 740,000 distinct CDR3 sequences, 40% appearing once. V shed 5 bases and J 4 bases; nucleotides not matched to a gene: 10. The CDR3 runs 15 residues. CDR1 and CDR2 (germline): MGHDK, SYGVNS. This TCR came from an adult man with Graves' ophthalmopathy. Sequenced material: peripheral blood. The rearrangement uses TRBV25-1 and TRBJ2-5; 7 bases fit TRBD2. The CDR3 nucleotides are TGTGCCAGCAGTCAGCGGGGTAGTGACGCAGAGACCCAGTACTTC. Its protein is CASSQRGSDAETQYF.